This T cell receptor (beta chain) was sequenced during a study of T cell repertoires in cytomegalovirus infection. As for this clonotype: No antigen is known for it.

The CDR3 extends over 17 amino acids. Losses at the gene ends were 3 bases for V and 0 bases for J; bases not matched to a gene: 7. The germline V gene has CDR1 LGHNA and CDR2 YSLEER. A single record per CDR3 protein comes from TCRdb applying MiXCR to the reads. Among over 45,000 distinct CDR3 sequences listed, under 25% were seen once. This receptor was identified in a human donor in good health (CMV status not recorded). Some clones in this sample may be carry-over from other donors' samples. V is TRBV4-3 and J is TRBJ2-2, with 7 bases aligning to TRBD2. The sample in question was CD8+ T cells from cultured PBMCs, obtained from culture after CMV antigen stimulation. This CDR3 is CASSHPMGGSNTGELFF. The CDR3 DNA reads TGCGCCAGCAGCCACCCCATGGGGGGGTCGAACACCGGGGAGCTGTTTTTT.